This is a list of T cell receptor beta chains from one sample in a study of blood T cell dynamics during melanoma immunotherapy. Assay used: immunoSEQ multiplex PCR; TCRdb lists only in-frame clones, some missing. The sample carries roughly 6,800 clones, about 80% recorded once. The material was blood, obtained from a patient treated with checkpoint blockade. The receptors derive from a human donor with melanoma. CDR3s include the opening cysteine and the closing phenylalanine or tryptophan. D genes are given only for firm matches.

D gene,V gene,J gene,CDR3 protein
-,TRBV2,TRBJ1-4,CASGYRTTNEKLFF
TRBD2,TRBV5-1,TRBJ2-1,CASSLGGGSSYNEQFF
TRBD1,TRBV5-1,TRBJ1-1,CASSLDKQGAFTEAFF
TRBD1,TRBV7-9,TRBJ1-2,CASSPRDRADYGYTF
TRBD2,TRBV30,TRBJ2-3,CAWSVLAGGTTDTQYF
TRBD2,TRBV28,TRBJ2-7,CASSGGRYEQYF
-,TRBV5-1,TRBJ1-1,CASSLRQANTEAFF
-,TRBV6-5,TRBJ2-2,CASKISGELFF
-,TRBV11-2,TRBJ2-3,CASSTGSDTQYF
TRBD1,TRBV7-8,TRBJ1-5,CASSWGQGTTSNQPQHF
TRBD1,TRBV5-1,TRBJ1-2,CASSLIPSEGQALGYTF
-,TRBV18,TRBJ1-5,CASSSNMVGNSNQPQHF
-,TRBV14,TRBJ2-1,CASSQEGFLEQFF
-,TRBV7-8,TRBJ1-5,CASSLAGGRGNQPQHF
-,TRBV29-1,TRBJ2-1,CSVGLLYNEQFF
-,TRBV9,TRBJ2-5,CASSVDGGRETQYF
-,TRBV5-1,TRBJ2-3,CASSLVGFTDTQYF
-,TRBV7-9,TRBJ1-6,CASSFSRANSPLHF
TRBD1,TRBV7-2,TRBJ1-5,CASNPQGGNQPQHF
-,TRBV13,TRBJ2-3,CASSLASTDTQYF
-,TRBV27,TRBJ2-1,CASSLEGYNEQFF
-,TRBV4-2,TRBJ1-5,CASSLMGNQPQHF
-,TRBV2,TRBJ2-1,CASSVRPGALYNEQFF
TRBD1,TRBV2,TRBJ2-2,CASRGDRANTGELFF
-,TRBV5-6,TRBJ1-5,CASSLAKAQHF
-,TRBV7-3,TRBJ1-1,CASSLDAGEAFF
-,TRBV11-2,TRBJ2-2,CASKGGALTGELFF
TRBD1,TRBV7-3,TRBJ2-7,CASSIRGQGAYEQYF
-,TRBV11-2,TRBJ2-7,CASSLVSKNYEQYF
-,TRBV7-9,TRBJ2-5,CASSLGIAETQYF
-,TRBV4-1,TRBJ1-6,CASSQFAVAGPNSPLHF
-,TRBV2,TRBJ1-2,CASVSGTDYGYTF
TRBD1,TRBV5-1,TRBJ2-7,CASSPIGQGASYEQYF
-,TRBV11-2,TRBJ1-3,CASSFVALSGNTIYF
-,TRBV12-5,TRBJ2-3,CASGNTDTQYF
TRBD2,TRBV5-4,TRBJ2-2,CASSSAGAGELFF